This record concerns one T cell receptor beta chain sequence. Its antigen remains unknown. Tumor samples were taken before definitive surgery or chemotherapy. The sample comes from a study of high-grade serous ovarian cancer treatment subgroups. Study-level background: Samples averaged about 15,000 reads and around 7,000 unique TCR beta rearrangements. General observations from the study: Clonal relatedness tracked neoantigen level, and by trend copy number and mutation load. The analyses considered CDR3 and ignored CDR1 and CDR2.

Repertoires were generated with immunoSEQ multiplex PCR, while TCRdb's copy carries only in-frame clones and drops some. The sample lists 7,500 to 10,000 clones, more than 55% occurring once. The TCR sequence derives from a human donor with high-grade serous ovarian cancer. Sequencing used tumor tissue.

The CDR3 coding sequence is TGCGCCAGCAGCCCAGGCAGTACGGGGAGTGATACGCAGTATTTT. This encodes CASSPGSTGSDTQYF. The chain has TRBV4-1 and TRBJ2-3; the D gene is possibly TRBD2 (5 bases). The CDR3 is made up of 15 amino acids. Germline V CDR1 and CDR2: MGHRA, YSYEKL. The V end was cut by 4 bases, the J end by 6 bases, with 17 bases between.